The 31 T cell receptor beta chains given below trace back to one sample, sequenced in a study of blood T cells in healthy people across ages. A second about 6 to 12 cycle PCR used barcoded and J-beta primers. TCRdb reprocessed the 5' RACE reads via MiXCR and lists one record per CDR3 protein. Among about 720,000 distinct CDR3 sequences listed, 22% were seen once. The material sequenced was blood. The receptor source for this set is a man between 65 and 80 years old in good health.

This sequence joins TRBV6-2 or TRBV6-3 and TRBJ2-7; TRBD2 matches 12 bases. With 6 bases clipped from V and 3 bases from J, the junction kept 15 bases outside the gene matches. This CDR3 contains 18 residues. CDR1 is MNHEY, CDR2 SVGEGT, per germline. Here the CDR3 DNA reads TGTGCCAGCAGCCAATCTTTGACTAGCGGGGGAGAGAGCTACGAGCAGTACTTC. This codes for CASSQSLTSGGESYEQYF.

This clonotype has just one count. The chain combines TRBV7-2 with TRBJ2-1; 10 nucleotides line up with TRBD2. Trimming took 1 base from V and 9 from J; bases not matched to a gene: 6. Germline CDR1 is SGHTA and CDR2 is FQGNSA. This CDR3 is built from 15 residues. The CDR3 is CASSLEAGGPAEQFF. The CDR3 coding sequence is TGTGCCAGCAGCTTAGAAGCGGGAGGGCCGGCTGAGCAGTTCTTC.

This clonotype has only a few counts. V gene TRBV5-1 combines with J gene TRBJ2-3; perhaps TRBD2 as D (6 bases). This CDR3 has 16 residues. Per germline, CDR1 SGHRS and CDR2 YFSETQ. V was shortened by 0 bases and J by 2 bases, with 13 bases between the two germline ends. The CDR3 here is CASSLVTGESTDTQYF. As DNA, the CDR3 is TGCGCCAGCAGCTTGGTTACGGGAGAGTCCACAGATACGCAGTATTTT.

CDR3 loop: CASLPVANTGELFF. In nucleotides, the CDR3 is TGTGCCAGCCTCCCCGTAGCGAACACCGGGGAGCTGTTTTTT. J is TRBJ2-2 and V is TRBV28; D gene uncertain. Deletions cut 8 bases from V and 0 bases from J, with 10 bases between. The CDR3 extends over 14 amino acids. CDR1 and CDR2 from the germline V gene are MDHEN and SYDVKM.

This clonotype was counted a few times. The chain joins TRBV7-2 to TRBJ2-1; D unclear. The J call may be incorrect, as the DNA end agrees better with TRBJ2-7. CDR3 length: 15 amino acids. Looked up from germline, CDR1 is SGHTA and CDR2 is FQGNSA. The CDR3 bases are TGTGCCAGCAGCTTAGGGGCACACAGCTCCTACGAGCAGTACGTC. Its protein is CASSLGAHSSYEQYV.

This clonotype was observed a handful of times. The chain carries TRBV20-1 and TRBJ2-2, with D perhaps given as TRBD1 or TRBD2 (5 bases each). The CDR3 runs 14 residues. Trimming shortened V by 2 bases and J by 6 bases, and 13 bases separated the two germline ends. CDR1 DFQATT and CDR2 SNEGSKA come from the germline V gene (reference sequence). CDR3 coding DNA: TGCAGTGCTAGATGGGTTGGGGGTGCCGGGGAGCTGTTTTTT. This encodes CSARWVGGAGELFF.

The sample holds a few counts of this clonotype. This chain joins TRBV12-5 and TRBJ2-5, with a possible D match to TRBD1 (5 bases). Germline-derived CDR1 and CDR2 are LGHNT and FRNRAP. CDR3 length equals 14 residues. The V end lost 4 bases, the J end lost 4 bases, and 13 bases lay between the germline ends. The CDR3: CASGWTRDGETQYF. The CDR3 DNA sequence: TGTGCTAGTGGTTGGACCAGGGATGGAGAGACCCAGTACTTC.

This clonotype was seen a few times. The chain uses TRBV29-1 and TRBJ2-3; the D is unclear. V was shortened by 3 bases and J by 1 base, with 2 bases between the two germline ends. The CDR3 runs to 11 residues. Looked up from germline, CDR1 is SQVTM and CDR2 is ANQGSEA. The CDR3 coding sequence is TGCAGCGTTGATGGCACAGATACGCAGTATTTT. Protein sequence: CSVDGTDTQYF.

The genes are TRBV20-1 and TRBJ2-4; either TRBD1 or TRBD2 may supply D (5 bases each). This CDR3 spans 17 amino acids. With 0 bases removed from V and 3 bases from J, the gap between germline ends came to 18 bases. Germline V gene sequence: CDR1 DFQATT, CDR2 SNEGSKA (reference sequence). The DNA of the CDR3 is TGCAGTGCTAGAGATCGGTCCGGGGCAGGGAGCAAAAACATTCAGTACTTC. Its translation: CSARDRSGAGSKNIQYF.

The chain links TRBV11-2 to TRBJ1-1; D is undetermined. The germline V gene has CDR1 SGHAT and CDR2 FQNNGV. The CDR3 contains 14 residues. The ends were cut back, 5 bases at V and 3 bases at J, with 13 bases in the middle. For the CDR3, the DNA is TGTGCCAGCAGCCCCAGCGGTGTGTACACTGAAGCTTTCTTT. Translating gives CASSPSGVYTEAFF.

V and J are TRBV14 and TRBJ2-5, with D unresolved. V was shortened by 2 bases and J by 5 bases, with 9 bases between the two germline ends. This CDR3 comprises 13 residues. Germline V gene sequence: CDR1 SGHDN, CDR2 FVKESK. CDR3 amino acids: CASSQSIWETQYF. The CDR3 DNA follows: TGTGCCAGCAGCCAATCTATTTGGGAGACCCAGTACTTC.

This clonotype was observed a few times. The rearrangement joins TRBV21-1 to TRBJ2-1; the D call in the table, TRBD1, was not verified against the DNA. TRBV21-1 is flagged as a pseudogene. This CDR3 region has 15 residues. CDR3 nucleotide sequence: TGTGCCAGCAGCACAGGACAGGGTTTTCGGAATGAGCAGTTCTTC. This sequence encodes CASSTGQGFRNEQFF.

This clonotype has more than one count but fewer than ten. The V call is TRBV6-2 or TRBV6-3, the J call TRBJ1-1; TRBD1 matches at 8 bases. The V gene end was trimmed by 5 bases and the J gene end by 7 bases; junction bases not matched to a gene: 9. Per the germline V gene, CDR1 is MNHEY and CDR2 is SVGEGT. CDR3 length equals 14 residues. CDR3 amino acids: CASSSGQGRHEAFF. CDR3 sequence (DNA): TGTGCCAGCAGTAGTGGACAGGGTCGTCATGAAGCTTTCTTT.

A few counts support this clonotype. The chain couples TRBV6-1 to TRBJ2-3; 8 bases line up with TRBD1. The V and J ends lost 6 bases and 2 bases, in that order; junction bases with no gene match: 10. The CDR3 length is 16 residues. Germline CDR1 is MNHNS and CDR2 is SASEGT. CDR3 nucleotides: TGTGCCAGCAGAACTACGGACAGGGCCCTCACAGATACGCAGTATTTT. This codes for CASRTTDRALTDTQYF.

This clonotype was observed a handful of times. CDR3 coding DNA: TGTGCCAGCAGCTTGGACCCTGCTAGCACGCAGTATTTT. Protein: CASSLDPASTQYF. This chain uses TRBV5-6 with TRBJ2-3; D may be TRBD2 (5 bases). Trimming stripped 0 bases from V and 9 bases from J, with 11 bases between. The germline CDR1 and CDR2 sequences are SGHDT and YYEEEE. This CDR3 has 13 residues.

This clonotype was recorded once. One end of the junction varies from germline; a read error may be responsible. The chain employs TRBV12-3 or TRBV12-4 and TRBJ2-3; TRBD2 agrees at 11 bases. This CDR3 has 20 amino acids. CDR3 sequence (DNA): TGTGCCAGCAGTGGAACCGGGACTAGCGGCGGTGAAACGATCACAGATGCGCAGTATTTT. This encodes CASSGTGTSGGETITDAQYF.

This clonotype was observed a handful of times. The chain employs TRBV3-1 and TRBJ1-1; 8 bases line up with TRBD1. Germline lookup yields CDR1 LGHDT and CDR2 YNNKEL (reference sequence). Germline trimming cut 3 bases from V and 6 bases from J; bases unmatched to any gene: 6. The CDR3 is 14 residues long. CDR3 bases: TGTGCCAGCAGCCACCCGGGACAGGTACCTGAAGCTTTCTTT. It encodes CASSHPGQVPEAFF.

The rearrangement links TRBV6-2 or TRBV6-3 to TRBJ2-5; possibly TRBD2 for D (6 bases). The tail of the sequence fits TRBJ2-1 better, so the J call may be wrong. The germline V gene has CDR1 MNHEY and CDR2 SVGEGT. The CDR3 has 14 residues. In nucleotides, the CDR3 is TGTGCCAGCAGTTACGGCGGGACTCCCAATGAGCAGTTCTTC. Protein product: CASSYGGTPNEQFF.

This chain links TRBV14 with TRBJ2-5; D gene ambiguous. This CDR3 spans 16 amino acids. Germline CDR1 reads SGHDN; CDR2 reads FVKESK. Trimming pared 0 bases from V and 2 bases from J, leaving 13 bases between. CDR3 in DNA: TGTGCCAGCAGCCAAGATGCCGCACTATCACAAGAGACCCAGTACTTC. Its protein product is CASSQDAALSQETQYF.

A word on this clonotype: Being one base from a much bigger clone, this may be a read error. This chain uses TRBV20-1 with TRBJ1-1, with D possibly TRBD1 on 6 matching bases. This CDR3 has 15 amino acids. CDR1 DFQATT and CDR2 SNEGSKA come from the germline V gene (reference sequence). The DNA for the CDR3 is TGCAGTGCTGGAGACTCGACAGGAAGTCGCACTGAAGCTTTCTTT. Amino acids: CSAGDSTGSRTEAFF.

CDR3 region: CSAWIAGGSYEQYF. The CDR3 coding sequence is TGCAGTGCCTGGATTGCGGGGGGCTCCTACGAGCAGTACTTC. The chain has TRBV20-1 and TRBJ2-5; 8 bases agree with TRBD2. The DNA matches TRBJ2-7 better at its end, which makes the J call doubtful. The CDR3 runs to 14 residues. CDR1 DFQATT and CDR2 SNEGSKA come from the germline V gene (reference sequence).

CDR3: CASSESSRVDIQYF. The CDR3 DNA is TGTGCCAGCAGTGAATCTTCCAGGGTGGACATTCAGTACTTC. The chain combines TRBV6-1 with TRBJ2-4; possible D gene TRBD1, 5 bases. Trimming left V 2 bases short and J 8 bases short, with 13 bases between. The CDR3 consists of 14 residues. The germline gives CDR1 MNHNS, CDR2 SASEGT.

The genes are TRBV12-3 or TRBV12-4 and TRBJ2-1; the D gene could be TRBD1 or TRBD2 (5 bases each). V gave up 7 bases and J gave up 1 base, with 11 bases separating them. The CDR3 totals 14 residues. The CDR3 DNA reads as TGTGCCAGCATGGGGGTGTGGTCCTACAATGAGCAGTTCTTC. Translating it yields CASMGVWSYNEQFF.

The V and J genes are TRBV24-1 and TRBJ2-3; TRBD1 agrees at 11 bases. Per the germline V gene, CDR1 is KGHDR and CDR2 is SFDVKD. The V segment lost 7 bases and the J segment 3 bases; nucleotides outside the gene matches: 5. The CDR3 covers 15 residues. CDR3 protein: CATRSGTGGTDTQYF. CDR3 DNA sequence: TGTGCCACCAGGTCCGGGACAGGGGGTACAGATACGCAGTATTTT.

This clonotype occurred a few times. The CDR3 spells CASSKGRGSFAYEQYF. The CDR3 DNA sequence: TGTGCCAGCAGCAAAGGAAGAGGCAGTTTCGCCTACGAGCAGTACTTC. V and J are TRBV3-1 and TRBJ2-7; no definite D call. With 5 bases removed from V and 2 bases from J, the gap between germline ends came to 19 bases. The CDR3 spans 16 residues. Germline V CDR1 and CDR2: LGHDT, YNNKEL (reference sequence).

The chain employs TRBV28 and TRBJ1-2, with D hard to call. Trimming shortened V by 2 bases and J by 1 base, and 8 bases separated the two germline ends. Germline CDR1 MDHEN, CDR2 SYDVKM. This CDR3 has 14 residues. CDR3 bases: TGTGCCAGCAGTTTACCCTCTTTTAACTATGGCTACACCTTC. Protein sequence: CASSLPSFNYGYTF.

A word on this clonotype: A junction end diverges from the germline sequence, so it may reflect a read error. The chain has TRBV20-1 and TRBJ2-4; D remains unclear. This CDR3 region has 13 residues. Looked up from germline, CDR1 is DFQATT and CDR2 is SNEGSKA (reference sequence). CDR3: CSARDPNVVYQYF. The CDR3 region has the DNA TGTAGTGCTAGAGATCCGAACGTTGTTTATCAGTACTTC.

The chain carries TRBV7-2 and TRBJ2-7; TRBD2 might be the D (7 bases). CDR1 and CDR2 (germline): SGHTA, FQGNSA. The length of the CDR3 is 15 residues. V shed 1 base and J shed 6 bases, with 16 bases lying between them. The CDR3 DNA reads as TGTGCCAGCAGCTTAGAAGGAAGGGGGACTATCGAGCAGTACTTC. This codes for CASSLEGRGTIEQYF.

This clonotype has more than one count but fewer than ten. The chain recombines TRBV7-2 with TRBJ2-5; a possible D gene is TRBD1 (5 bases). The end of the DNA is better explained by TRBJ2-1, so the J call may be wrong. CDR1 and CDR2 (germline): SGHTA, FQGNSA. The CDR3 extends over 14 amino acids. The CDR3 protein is CASSLGPNYNEQFF. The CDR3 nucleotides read TGTGCCAGCAGCTTGGGGCCGAATTACAATGAGCAGTTCTTC.

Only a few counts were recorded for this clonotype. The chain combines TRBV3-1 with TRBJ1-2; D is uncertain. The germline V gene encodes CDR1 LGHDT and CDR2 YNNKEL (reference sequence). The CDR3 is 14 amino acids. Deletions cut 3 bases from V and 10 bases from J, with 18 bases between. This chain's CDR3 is CASSHPGLDRSYTF. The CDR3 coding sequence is TGTGCCAGCAGCCATCCGGGCCTCGATCGATCCTACACCTTC.

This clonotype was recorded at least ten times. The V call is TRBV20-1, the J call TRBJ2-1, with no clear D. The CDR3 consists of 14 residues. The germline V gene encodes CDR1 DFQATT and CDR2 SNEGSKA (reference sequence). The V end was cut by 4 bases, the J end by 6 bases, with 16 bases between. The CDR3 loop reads CSATLLVPRNEQFF. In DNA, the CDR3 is TGCAGTGCTACGCTTCTCGTGCCACGCAATGAGCAGTTCTTC.